One and the same sample provided the 14 T cell receptor beta chains below, sequenced in a study of T cell responses to AZD1222 COVID-19 vaccine. TCRdb's table, derived via immunoSEQ multiplex PCR, lists solely in-frame clones and lacks some. The data show 90,000 to 120,000 clones, around 87% seen once. This material consisted of peripheral blood, taken on day 0 of AZD1222 vaccination. Receptor source: an adult in good health.

The chain couples TRBV20-1 to TRBJ2-3, with D perhaps matching TRBD2 (6 bases). The ends were cut back, 3 bases at V and 2 bases at J, with 15 bases in the middle. The CDR3 is 15 amino acids. Germline V lookup: CDR1 DFQATT, CDR2 SNEGSKA (reference sequence). CDR3 sequence reads: CSASASLANTDTQYF. In DNA form, the CDR3 reads TGCAGTGCTAGTGCATCTCTAGCGAACACAGATACGCAGTATTTT.

V is TRBV7-9 and J is TRBJ1-6, with 9 positions matching TRBD1. With V trimmed by 4 bases and J by 10 bases, 14 bases remained unmatched. Per germline, CDR1 SEHNR and CDR2 FQNEAQ (reference sequence). The CDR3 is 17 residues long. In DNA form, the CDR3 reads TGTGCCAGCAGCTCACTTAGGGGGACAGGGAATGACTCACCCCTCCACTTT. The encoded protein is CASSSLRGTGNDSPLHF.

The CDR3 DNA follows: TGTGCCAGCAGGGGTGACAGGGGACGAACTGAAGCTTTCTTT. This gives the protein CASRGDRGRTEAFF. The chain joins TRBV5-5 to TRBJ1-1, with 8 nucleotides matching TRBD1. Germline V gives CDR1 SGHKS, CDR2 YYEKEE (reference sequence). The CDR3 contains 14 residues. Germline trimming cut 5 bases from V and 5 bases from J; bases unmatched to any gene: 8.

As concerns this clone: The same CDR3 can be traced to other DNA sequences in this sample. This sequence joins TRBV12-3 or TRBV12-4 and TRBJ1-1, with unresolved D. This CDR3 has 13 amino acids. Trimming left V 3 bases short and J 1 base short, with 6 bases between. The CDR3: CASSFRENTEAFF. In nucleotides, the CDR3 is TGTGCCAGCAGTTTTCGAGAGAACACTGAAGCTTTCTTT.

The chain is built from TRBV5-6 and TRBJ1-1; unclear D gene. Trimming removed 0 bases at V and 0 bases at J, with 3 bases between. This CDR3 is built from 13 residues. CDR1 is SGHDT and CDR2 is YYEEEE in the germline V gene. The CDR3 loop reads CASSLAVNTEAFF. In DNA form, the CDR3 reads TGTGCCAGCAGCTTGGCGGTGAACACTGAAGCTTTCTTT. Together with reference TRBV5-6 and TRBJ1-1, the CDR3 gives the full variable domain: DAGVTQSPTHLIKTRGQQVTLRCSPKSGHDTVSWYQQALGQGPQFIFQYYEEEERQRGNFPDRFSGHQFPNYSSELNVNALLLGDSALYLCASSLAVNTEAFFGQGTRLTVV.

V gene TRBV6-6 combines with J gene TRBJ1-2; the D gene is possibly TRBD1 (5 bases). This CDR3 region has 13 residues. The V end lost 7 bases, the J end lost 8 bases, and 17 bases lay between the germline ends. Germline CDR1 MNHNY, CDR2 SVGAGI (reference sequence). In DNA form, the CDR3 reads TGTGCCAGCACCAAGAGAGGGGCTGAGGGCTACACCTTC. Protein: CASTKRGAEGYTF.

The genes are TRBV6-6 and TRBJ2-2; TRBD1 is a possible D gene (6 bases). The CDR3 length is 13 residues. Germline loops: CDR1 MNHNY, CDR2 SVGAGI (reference sequence). V lost 11 bases, J lost 5 bases, and 15 bases lay in between. The CDR3 reads CARRGHKTGELFF. Here the CDR3 DNA reads TGTGCCCGAAGGGGACACAAAACCGGGGAGCTGTTTTTT.

The rearrangement joins TRBV10-3 to TRBJ1-1; 7 bases match TRBD1. CDR3 length equals 13 residues. V lost 6 bases and J lost 1; bases outside the gene matches: 2. Germline CDR1 ENHRY, CDR2 SYGVKD. The CDR3 reads CAISQGGNTEAFF. The CDR3 DNA follows: TGTGCCATCAGCCAGGGGGGGAACACTGAAGCTTTCTTT.

The chain links TRBV7-2 to TRBJ2-5; TRBD1 or TRBD2 may be the D gene (5 bases each). Germline V gene sequence: CDR1 SGHTA, CDR2 FQGNSA. Trimming pared 5 bases from V and 2 bases from J, leaving 15 bases between. The CDR3 totals 15 residues. The CDR3 DNA is TGTGCCAGCAGCCCAAGACCGGGACGGCAAGAGACCCAGTACTTC. It encodes CASSPRPGRQETQYF.

This chain links TRBV9 with TRBJ1-3; 9 positions match TRBD1. V gave up 3 bases and J gave up 0 bases; unmatched junction bases: 13. The germline CDR1 and CDR2 sequences are SGDLS and YYNGEE. The CDR3 runs 19 residues. The chain's CDR3 is CASSDRPGQGLSSGNTIYF. CDR3 nucleotides: TGTGCCAGCAGCGACCGACCGGGACAGGGATTGAGCTCTGGAAACACCATATATTTT.

The rearrangement links TRBV28 to TRBJ1-6; no definite D call. CDR1 is MDHEN, CDR2 SYDVKM, per germline. The CDR3 is 12 amino acids. V was shortened by 8 bases and J by 7 bases, with 9 bases between the two germline ends. CDR3: CASSSGNSPLHF. The CDR3 DNA follows: TGTGCCAGCTCATCTGGGAATTCACCCCTCCACTTT.

The chain carries TRBV4-3 and TRBJ2-3, with D perhaps TRBD1 or TRBD2 (5 bases each). Germline values: CDR1 LGHNA, CDR2 YSLEER. V was trimmed by 0 bases and J by 6 bases, leaving 16 bases between them. The CDR3 is 16 amino acids. The CDR3 is CASSQDLGRFGDTQYF. The CDR3 bases are TGCGCCAGCAGCCAAGATCTGGGACGATTTGGGGATACGCAGTATTTT.

CDR3: CASSLEVGIYNEQFF. The CDR3 coding sequence is TGTGCCAGCAGCTTAGAGGTGGGGATTTACAATGAGCAGTTCTTC. This chain links TRBV7-2 with TRBJ2-1; D is unresolved. The CDR3 spans 15 residues. V dropped 1 base and J dropped 4 bases, with 11 bases sitting between them. Looked up from germline, CDR1 is SGHTA and CDR2 is FQGNSA.

V usage is TRBV7-2 and J usage is TRBJ1-5; 10 bases are shared with TRBD1. The V segment lost 3 bases and the J segment 7 bases; nucleotides outside the gene matches: 12. The CDR3 contains 17 residues. Germline V CDR1 and CDR2: SGHTA, FQGNSA. The CDR3: CASSLAPTGGGRQPQHF. The CDR3 nucleotides read TGTGCCAGCAGCTTGGCCCCGACAGGGGGCGGGAGGCAGCCCCAGCATTTT.